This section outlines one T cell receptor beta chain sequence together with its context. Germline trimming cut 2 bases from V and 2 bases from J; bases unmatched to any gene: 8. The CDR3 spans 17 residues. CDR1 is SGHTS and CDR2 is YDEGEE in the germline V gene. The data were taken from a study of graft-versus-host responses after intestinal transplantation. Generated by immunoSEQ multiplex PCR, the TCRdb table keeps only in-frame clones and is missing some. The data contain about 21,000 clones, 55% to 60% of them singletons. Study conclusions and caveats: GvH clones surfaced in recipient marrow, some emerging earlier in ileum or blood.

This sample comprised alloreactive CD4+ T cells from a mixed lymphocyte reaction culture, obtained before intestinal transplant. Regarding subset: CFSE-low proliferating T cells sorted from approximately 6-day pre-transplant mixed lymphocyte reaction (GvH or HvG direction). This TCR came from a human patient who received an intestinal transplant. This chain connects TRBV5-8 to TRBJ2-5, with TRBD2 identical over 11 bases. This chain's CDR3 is CASSLWPGTSGQETQYF. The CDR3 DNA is TGTGCCAGCAGCTTATGGCCCGGGACTAGCGGACAAGAGACCCAGTACTTC. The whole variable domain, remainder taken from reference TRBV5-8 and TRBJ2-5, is EAGVTQSPTHLIKTRGQQATLRCSPISGHTSVYWYQQALGLGLQFLLWYDEGEERNRGNFPPRFSGRQFPNYSSELNVNALELEDSALYLCASSLWPGTSGQETQYFGPGTRLLVL.